The 18 T cell receptor beta chains below come from one sample, sequenced in a study of T cell responses to AZD1222 COVID-19 vaccine. Using immunoSEQ multiplex PCR, the repertoire was profiled, and TCRdb retains in-frame clones only, with some absent. Among 120,000 or so clones listed, around 89% were seen once. Material: peripheral blood, obtained on day 0 of AZD1222 vaccination. These receptors were taken from an adult in good health.

The rearrangement joins TRBV2 to TRBJ2-1, with TRBD2 identical over 7 bases. Germline V gene data show CDR1 as SNHLY and CDR2 as FYNNEI. The CDR3 covers 15 residues. V was clipped by 6 bases and J by 4 bases; unmatched bases: 9. CDR3 in amino acids: CASSESSGRYNEQFF. The CDR3, as DNA: TGTGCCAGCAGCGAATCTAGCGGCCGTTACAATGAGCAGTTCTTC.

The chain carries TRBV6-5 and TRBJ2-7, with D possibly TRBD2 on 6 matching bases. V lost 6 bases to trimming and J lost 3 bases, with 18 bases between them. The germline gives CDR1 MNHEY, CDR2 SVGAGI. The CDR3 covers 15 residues. In DNA, the CDR3 is TGTGCCAGCAGCAGTAGCGGTTTACCCTTCTACGAGCAGTACTTC. Protein sequence: CASSSSGLPFYEQYF.

V and J are TRBV5-1 and TRBJ2-5; D call uncertain. CDR3 length equals 14 residues. Per germline, CDR1 SGHRS and CDR2 YFSETQ. Trimming removed 4 bases at V and 4 bases at J, with 14 bases between. This chain's CDR3 is CASSIDSKRETQYF. The CDR3 DNA is TGCGCCAGCAGCATAGATAGTAAGCGAGAGACCCAGTACTTC.

The chain carries TRBV4-3 and TRBJ2-7, with 9 bases aligning to TRBD2. The CDR3 is 18 amino acids. Per the germline V gene, CDR1 is LGHNA and CDR2 is YSLEER. Trimming took 4 bases from V and 0 from J; bases not matched to a gene: 13. DNA for the CDR3: TGCGCCAGCAGCCGGGCGACCTCGACTAGCGGAACCTCCTACGAGCAGTACTTC. It translates to CASSRATSTSGTSYEQYF.

The genes are TRBV4-2 and TRBJ2-7; D remains unclear. This CDR3 comprises 13 residues. Germline V gene data show CDR1 as LGHNA and CDR2 as YNFKEQ. V gave up 4 bases and J gave up 0 bases, with 7 bases separating them. In nucleotides, the CDR3 is TGTGCCAGCAGCCCCACCTCCTCCTACGAGCAGTACTTC. The encoded protein is CASSPTSSYEQYF.

This sequence joins TRBV7-3 and TRBJ2-3; 7 nucleotides align to TRBD1. The V segment lost 3 bases and the J segment 2 bases; nucleotides outside the gene matches: 2. The CDR3 sequence is 14 residues long. The germline V gene encodes CDR1 SGHTA and CDR2 FQGTGA. The CDR3 reads CASSLGQSTDTQYF. The CDR3 region has the DNA TGTGCCAGCAGCTTGGGACAGTCCACAGATACGCAGTATTTT.

The V and J genes are TRBV5-6 and TRBJ1-1; D gene uncertain. Germline V gene lookup returns CDR1 SGHDT and CDR2 YYEEEE. The CDR3 is 14 residues long. V lost 0 bases and J 1 base, leaving 7 bases between the germline ends. The CDR3 sequence is CASSLVGRNTEAFF. DNA of the CDR3: TGTGCCAGCAGCTTGGTGGGCAGGAACACTGAAGCTTTCTTT.

The chain carries TRBV5-6 and TRBJ2-5, with 9 bases identical to TRBD1. The CDR3 contains 15 residues. The junction had 9 bases not matched to a gene; V was cut back by 4 bases and J by 5 bases. The V gene's germline CDR1 is SGHDT and CDR2 YYEEEE. The DNA of the CDR3 is TGTGCCAGCAGCCCCCGGACAGGGGCGCGGGAGACCCAGTACTTC. Translated, it gives CASSPRTGARETQYF.

The V gene is TRBV3-1 (or the pseudogene TRBV3-2), the J gene TRBJ2-1, with TRBD1 matching 8 bases. Germline V gene lookup returns CDR1 LGHDT and CDR2 YNNKEL (reference sequence). There are 15 residues in the CDR3. V lost 0 bases, J lost 10 bases, and 8 bases stayed unmatched. DNA of the CDR3: TGTGCCAGCAGCCAAGATCCCGGGACAGGACGGGAGCAGTTCTTC. Its translation is CASSQDPGTGREQFF.

This sequence joins TRBV19 and TRBJ2-7; D might be TRBD2 (5 bases). There are 12 residues in the CDR3. V gave up 7 bases and J gave up 1 base, with 8 bases separating them. Germline V gene sequence: CDR1 LNHDA, CDR2 SQIVND (reference sequence). The CDR3 sequence is CASKGVSYEQYF. The CDR3 bases are TGTGCCAGTAAGGGAGTTTCCTACGAGCAGTACTTC.

The chain uses TRBV19 and TRBJ1-5, with D unclear. The CDR3 length is 20 residues. The germline CDR1 and CDR2 sequences are LNHDA and SQIVND (reference sequence). V lost 4 bases and J lost 0, with 25 bases in between. DNA for the CDR3: TGTGCCAGTAGTAAACCAAGGGCCAGATCCCTTAGCTATAGCAATCAGCCCCAGCATTTT. Its translation is CASSKPRARSLSYSNQPQHF.

Here the CDR3 reads CASRRGLAGEQFF. CDR3 in DNA: TGTGCCAGCAGGCGGGGACTAGCCGGTGAGCAGTTCTTC. This rearrangement joins TRBV7-2 to TRBJ2-1, with TRBD2 matching over 9 bases. This CDR3 spans 13 amino acids. V was clipped by 6 bases and J by 9 bases; unmatched bases: 6. Germline-derived CDR1 and CDR2 are SGHTA and FQGNSA. Full variable domain (rest looked up from reference TRBV7-2 and TRBJ2-1): GAGVSQSPSNKVTEKGKDVELRCDPISGHTALYWYRQSLGQGLEFLIYFQGNSAPDKSGLPSDRFSAERTGGSVSTLTIQRTQQEDSAVYLCASRRGLAGEQFFGPGTRLTVL.

The chain joins TRBV5-1 to TRBJ2-1; TRBD2 matches 8 bases. Germline assignment: CDR1 SGHRS and CDR2 YFSETQ. V lost 3 bases, J lost 4 bases, and 15 bases stayed unmatched. CDR3 size: 18 residues. The CDR3 reads CASSSSAGGTRVYNEQFF. The CDR3 DNA sequence: TGCGCCAGCAGCTCGAGCGCTGGCGGGACTAGAGTATACAATGAGCAGTTCTTC. Looking up the rest from reference TRBV5-1 and TRBJ2-1 gives the full variable domain: KAGVTQTPRYLIKTRGQQVTLSCSPISGHRSVSWYQQTPGQGLQFLFEYFSETQRNKGNFPGRFSGRQFSNSRSEMNVSTLELGDSALYLCASSSSAGGTRVYNEQFFGPGTRLTVL.

This clone has at least ten counts. The chain employs TRBV18 and TRBJ1-3; D is undetermined. Germline lookup yields CDR1 KGHSH and CDR2 LQKENI. This CDR3 has 16 residues. V was clipped by 3 bases and J by 0 bases, with 12 bases between them. The CDR3 region is CASSPRGPSSGNTIYF. The DNA of the CDR3 is TGTGCCAGCTCACCGCGTGGACCGAGCTCTGGAAACACCATATATTTT.

The chain couples TRBV9 to TRBJ2-2, with D unclear. The CDR3 totals 15 residues. Per the germline V gene, CDR1 is SGDLS and CDR2 is YYNGEE. Between the trimmed V and J ends, which lost 3 bases and 3 bases, there was a span of 12 bases. The CDR3 DNA is TGTGCCAGCAGCGCGACCCTGCAGTACACCGGGGAGCTGTTTTTT. This encodes CASSATLQYTGELFF.

The V and J genes are TRBV11-2 and TRBJ2-2, with unresolved D. Trimming left V 4 bases short and J 4 bases short, with 10 bases between. In germline, CDR1 is SGHAT, CDR2 FQNNGV. The CDR3 has 14 residues. CDR3 sequence (DNA): TGTGCCAGCAGCTCAGCCCCCTTCACCGGGGAGCTGTTTTTT. Its translation: CASSSAPFTGELFF.

CDR3 sequence reads: CASSPRRGTSVTDTQYF. CDR3 DNA: TGTGCCAGCAGCCCACGGCGCGGGACTAGCGTCACAGATACGCAGTATTTT. The V and J genes are TRBV11-3 and TRBJ2-3; 10 bases align to TRBD2. CDR3 length: 17 residues. Trimming removed 5 bases from V and 2 bases from J; junction bases left unmatched: 10. Germline assignment: CDR1 SGHNT and CDR2 YENEEA.

CDR3 loop: CASSPRTTEAFF. The CDR3 DNA reads as TGTGCCAGTAGTCCGAGGACCACTGAAGCTTTCTTT. This rearrangement joins TRBV19 to TRBJ1-1; D call uncertain. The CDR3 totals 12 residues. Looked up from germline, CDR1 is LNHDA and CDR2 is SQIVND (reference sequence). Trimming removed 5 bases from V and 4 bases from J, with 8 bases in between.